These 20 T cell receptor beta chains were sequenced from one sample in a study of shared clonotypes between healthy human individuals. Sequencing was performed with immunoSEQ multiplex PCR; in TCRdb, only in-frame clones are kept and a portion is missing. The sample comprises about 820,000 clones, 80% to 95% of which are singletons, and around 24% rests with the top ten. Naive-designated CD8 cells lacked CD45RO, were positively enriched for CCR7, and omitted terminally differentiated effector memory CD45RA+ cells. Input material: naive CD8+ T cells sorted from blood. These receptors were collected from a man under 40 in good health.

The CDR3 sequence is CASNLKPGLNNEQFF. The CDR3 nucleotides are TGTGCCAGCAACCTGAAGCCAGGTCTTAACAATGAGCAGTTCTTC. This chain links TRBV2 with TRBJ2-1; no definite D call. Trimming removed 7 bases at V and 5 bases at J, with 18 bases between. The CDR3 contains 15 residues. CDR1 is SNHLY, CDR2 FYNNEI, per germline.

The rearrangement uses TRBV7-9 and TRBJ1-5; D is possibly TRBD1 (6 bases). Germline CDR1 and CDR2: SEHNR and FQNEAQ (reference sequence). The V end was cut by 2 bases, the J end by 7 bases, with 21 bases between. The CDR3 is 17 amino acids. The CDR3: CASSLSPSGGERQPQHF. In DNA form, the CDR3 reads TGTGCCAGCAGCTTAAGCCCCTCTGGGGGCGAGAGGCAGCCCCAGCATTTT.

This clone was found once. This chain links TRBV27 with TRBJ1-2; D is ambiguous. From germline, CDR1 is MNHEY and CDR2 SMNVEV (reference sequence). This CDR3 spans 16 amino acids. The V end lost 1 base, the J end lost 5 bases, and 17 bases lay between the germline ends. The CDR3 DNA follows: TGTGCCAGCAGTTTATATTCCTCAGGAGCACGGTATGGCTACACCTTC. It translates to CASSLYSSGARYGYTF.

The rearrangement uses TRBV15 and TRBJ2-3; possible D gene TRBD2, 6 bases. Germline CDR1 and CDR2: LNHNV and YYDKDF (reference sequence). CDR3 length equals 13 residues. Trimming took off 7 bases at V and 2 bases at J, with 10 bases between the two ends. The CDR3 DNA is TGTGCCACCAACGGAGGGAACACAGATACGCAGTATTTT. Its translation: CATNGGNTDTQYF. Supplemented by reference TRBV15 and TRBJ2-3, the full variable domain reads DAMVIQNPRYQVTQFGKPVTLSCSQTLNHNVMYWYQQKSSQAPKLLFHYYDKDFNNEADTPDNFQSRRPNTSFCFLDIRSPGLGDTAMYLCATNGGNTDTQYFGPGTRLTVL.

The chain has TRBV7-6 and TRBJ2-2; unclear D gene. Per germline, CDR1 SGHVS and CDR2 FNYEAQ. This CDR3 has 13 amino acids. Trimming shortened V by 5 bases and J by 7 bases, and 11 bases separated the two germline ends. CDR3 in amino acids: CASSPLGIGELFF. The CDR3 nucleotides are TGTGCCAGCAGCCCCCTGGGCATCGGGGAGCTGTTTTTT.

J is TRBJ1-2 and V is TRBV27, with D possibly TRBD1 on 5 matching bases. Per the germline V gene, CDR1 is MNHEY and CDR2 is SMNVEV (reference sequence). Trimming took 6 bases from V and 2 from J, leaving 16 bases between them. The CDR3 has 15 residues. The CDR3 DNA is TGTGCCAGCAGCCTGTCGAGGGGAGCCAACTATGGCTACACCTTC. It yields the protein CASSLSRGANYGYTF.

The J gene is TRBJ2-7, the V gene TRBV27; the D gene is possibly TRBD2 (6 bases). The V end lost 3 bases, the J end lost 5 bases, and 14 bases lay between the germline ends. Germline CDR1 and CDR2: MNHEY and SMNVEV (reference sequence). The length of the CDR3 is 14 residues. The CDR3 loop reads CASSLYRDFDEQYF. The CDR3 region has the DNA TGTGCCAGCAGTTTGTACCGGGACTTCGACGAGCAGTACTTC.

The chain has TRBV9 and TRBJ1-1; a weak D match, TRBD1 (6 bases). Looked up from germline, CDR1 is SGDLS and CDR2 is YYNGEE. This CDR3 contains 15 residues. V dropped 0 bases and J dropped 5 bases, with 14 bases sitting between them. CDR3 sequence reads: CASSVVGGQLTEAFF. The CDR3 DNA reads as TGTGCCAGCAGCGTAGTGGGGGGGCAACTAACTGAAGCTTTCTTT.

The chain links TRBV14 to TRBJ2-1; 11 bases are shared with TRBD1. The germline V gene has CDR1 SGHDN and CDR2 FVKESK. J was trimmed by 7 bases and V by 4 bases; bases with no gene match: 9. The CDR3 extends over 16 amino acids. The CDR3 DNA is TGTGCCAGCAGCCGTCTAGGACAGGGGGCGGGAAATGAGCAGTTCTTC. Its protein product is CASSRLGQGAGNEQFF.

This chain connects TRBV27 to TRBJ2-1; no firm D call. Germline loops: CDR1 MNHEY, CDR2 SMNVEV (reference sequence). Trimming stripped 2 bases from V and 10 bases from J, with 12 bases between. The CDR3 is made up of 13 amino acids. The CDR3 DNA reads as TGTGCCAGCAGTTTAAAGCGATACGGGGAGCAGTTCTTC. This sequence encodes CASSLKRYGEQFF.

This chain links TRBV13 with TRBJ2-7; no firm D call. The germline CDR1 and CDR2 sequences are PRHDT and FYEKMQ (reference sequence). V was clipped by 5 bases and J by 0 bases, with 14 bases between them. CDR3 size: 15 residues. The CDR3 is CASSPLGTVSYEQYF. In DNA, the CDR3 is TGTGCCAGCAGCCCTCTCGGCACAGTCTCCTACGAGCAGTACTTC.

The rearrangement links TRBV5-5 to TRBJ1-5; D is unclear. Trimming pared 0 bases from V and 0 bases from J, leaving 13 bases between. Germline values: CDR1 SGHKS, CDR2 YYEKEE (reference sequence). This CDR3 is built from 17 residues. The CDR3 sequence: CASSLVLIVPSNQPQHF. CDR3 nucleotide sequence: TGTGCCAGCAGCTTGGTTCTCATAGTTCCTAGCAATCAGCCCCAGCATTTT.

This chain links TRBV7-8 with TRBJ2-3; D is possibly TRBD2 (6 bases). Per the germline V gene, CDR1 is SGHVS and CDR2 is FQNEAQ. Trimming stripped 5 bases from V and 0 bases from J, with 15 bases between. The CDR3 covers 16 residues. DNA of the CDR3: TGTGCCAGCAGCACCAGCGGGCCCATGAGCACAGATACGCAGTATTTT. Protein sequence: CASSTSGPMSTDTQYF.

Points on this clone: A much larger clone sits a single nucleotide away, making a read error possible. V is TRBV7-3 and J is TRBJ2-3; 12 bases map to TRBD2. V trimming: 4 bases; J trimming: 0 bases; junction bases outside the gene matches: 2. Germline loops: CDR1 SGHTA, CDR2 FQGTGA. The CDR3 runs 16 residues. The CDR3 DNA reads TGTGCCAGCAGCTCCGGACTAGCGGGAAGCACAGATACGCAGTATTTT. Amino acid sequence: CASSSGLAGSTDTQYF.

In DNA form, the CDR3 reads TGCAGCGTTCTGAGGGACAGGAACTACGAGCAGTACTTC. Protein: CSVLRDRNYEQYF. V is TRBV29-1 and J is TRBJ2-7; 8 bases map to TRBD1. V lost 5 bases and J lost 3; bases outside the gene matches: 6. Looked up from germline, CDR1 is SQVTM and CDR2 is ANQGSEA. The CDR3 covers 13 residues.

This clone was detected ten times or more. In the same sample, other DNA sequences code for this CDR3. This chain uses TRBV28 with TRBJ2-7; TRBD2 is a possible D gene (5 bases). Per germline, CDR1 MDHEN and CDR2 SYDVKM. The V end lost 7 bases, the J end lost 0 bases, and 10 bases lay between the germline ends. This CDR3 has 13 amino acids. The CDR3 nucleotides are TGTGCCAGCACCACGGGAACCTCCTACGAGCAGTACTTC. It codes for CASTTGTSYEQYF.

The chain has TRBV7-9 and TRBJ2-3; TRBD1 is a possible D gene (5 bases). V was trimmed by 2 bases and J by 3 bases, leaving 12 bases between them. This CDR3 comprises 15 residues. The germline V gene encodes CDR1 SEHNR and CDR2 FQNEAQ (reference sequence). The CDR3 here is CASSLYDSRTDTQYF. CDR3 DNA sequence: TGTGCCAGCAGCTTATACGACAGCAGGACAGATACGCAGTATTTT.

This clone appeared once. The rearrangement links TRBV28 to TRBJ2-7; possibly TRBD1 for D (6 bases). Trimming pared 8 bases from V and 1 base from J, leaving 12 bases between. The CDR3 runs to 13 residues. Germline V lookup: CDR1 MDHEN, CDR2 SYDVKM. The CDR3 DNA sequence: TGTGCCAGCTTACAGGGAAGTTCCTACGAGCAGTACTTC. It encodes CASLQGSSYEQYF. The full variable domain, its missing parts supplied by reference TRBV28 and TRBJ2-7, is DVKVTQSSRYLVKRTGEKVFLECVQDMDHENMFWYRQDPGLGLRLIYFSYDVKMKEKGDIPEGYSVSREKKERFSLILESASTNQTSMYLCASLQGSSYEQYFGPGTRLTVT.

The chain has TRBV7-9 and TRBJ2-1; perhaps TRBD1 as D (5 bases). The V gene's germline CDR1 is SEHNR and CDR2 FQNEAQ (reference sequence). V lost 6 bases to trimming and J lost 8 bases, with 23 bases between them. This CDR3 has 16 residues. The CDR3 spells CASRNQSAVGLYEQFF. The CDR3 bases are TGTGCCAGCAGGAACCAATCGGCAGTGGGGCTTTATGAGCAGTTCTTC. Looking up the rest from reference TRBV7-9 and TRBJ2-1 gives the full variable domain: DTGVSQNPRHKITKRGQNVTFRCDPISEHNRLYWYRQTLGQGPEFLTYFQNEAQLEKSRLLSDRFSAERPKGSFSTLEIQRTEQGDSAMYLCASRNQSAVGLYEQFFGPGTRLTVL.

The chain combines TRBV2 with TRBJ1-5, with D tentatively TRBD1 (6 bases). Germline V lookup: CDR1 SNHLY, CDR2 FYNNEI. Trimming removed 6 bases at V and 4 bases at J, with 13 bases between. The CDR3 has 14 amino acids. The CDR3 sequence is CASSAGQLNQPQHF. CDR3 in DNA: TGTGCCAGCAGCGCCGGACAGTTAAATCAGCCCCAGCATTTT.